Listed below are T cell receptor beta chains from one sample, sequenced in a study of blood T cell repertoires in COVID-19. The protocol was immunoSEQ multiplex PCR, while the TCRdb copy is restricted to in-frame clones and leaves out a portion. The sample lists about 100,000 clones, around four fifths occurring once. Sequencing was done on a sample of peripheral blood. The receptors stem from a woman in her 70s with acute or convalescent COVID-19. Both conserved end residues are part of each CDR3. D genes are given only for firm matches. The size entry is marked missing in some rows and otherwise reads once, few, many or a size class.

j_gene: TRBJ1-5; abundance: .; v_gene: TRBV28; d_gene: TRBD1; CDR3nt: TGTGCCAGCAGTTTAGACAGGGGGAATCAGCCCCAGCATTTT; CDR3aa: CASSLDRGNQPQHF
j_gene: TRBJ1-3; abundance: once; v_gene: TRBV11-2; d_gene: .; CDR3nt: TGTGCCAGCAGCCTTGGTTACAGCTCTGGAAACACCATATATTTT; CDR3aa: CASSLGYSSGNTIYF
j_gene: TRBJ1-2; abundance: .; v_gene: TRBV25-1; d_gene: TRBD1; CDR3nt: TGTGCCAGCACCGAGGGACAGGGGGTAAAGGGCTACACCTTC; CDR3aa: CASTEGQGVKGYTF
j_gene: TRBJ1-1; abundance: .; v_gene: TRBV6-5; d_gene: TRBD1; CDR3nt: TGTGCCAGCGGAACCGGGACAGCGAACACTGAAGCTTTCTTT; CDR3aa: CASGTGTANTEAFF
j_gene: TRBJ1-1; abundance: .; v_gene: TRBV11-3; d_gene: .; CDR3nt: TGTGCCAGCAGTCAGGGATTGAACACTGAAGCTTTCTTT; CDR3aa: CASSQGLNTEAFF
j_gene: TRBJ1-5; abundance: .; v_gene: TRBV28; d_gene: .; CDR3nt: TGTGCCAGCAGTTTTCCGGGGGGGACGAGCAATCAGCCCCAGCATTTT; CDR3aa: CASSFPGGTSNQPQHF
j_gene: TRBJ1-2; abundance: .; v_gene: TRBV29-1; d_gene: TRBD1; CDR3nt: TGCAGCGTTCGACAGGGGTCGTATGGCTACACCTTC; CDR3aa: CSVRQGSYGYTF
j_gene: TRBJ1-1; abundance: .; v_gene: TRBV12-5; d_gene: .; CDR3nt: TGTGCTAGTGGTTTAGGGACACAGAGCACTGAAGCTTTCTTT; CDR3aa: CASGLGTQSTEAFF
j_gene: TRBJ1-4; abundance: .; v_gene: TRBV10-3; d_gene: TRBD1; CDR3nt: TGTGCCATCAGTGAATCCGGACAGGGTAATGAAAAACTGTTTTTT; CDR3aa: CAISESGQGNEKLFF
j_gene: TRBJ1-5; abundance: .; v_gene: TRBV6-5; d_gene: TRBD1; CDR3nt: TGTGCCAGCACCATGACAGGGGGTAGCAATCAGCCCCAGCATTTT; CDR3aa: CASTMTGGSNQPQHF
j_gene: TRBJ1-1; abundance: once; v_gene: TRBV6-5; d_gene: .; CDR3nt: TGTGCCAGCAGTTTAACCGGGACACAAGCTTTCTTT; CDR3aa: CASSLTGTQAFF
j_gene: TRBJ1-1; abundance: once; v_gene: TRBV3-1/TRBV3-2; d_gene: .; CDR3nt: TGTGCCAGCAGCCGCGCACAGGTGAACACTGAAGCTTTCTTT; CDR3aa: CASSRAQVNTEAFF
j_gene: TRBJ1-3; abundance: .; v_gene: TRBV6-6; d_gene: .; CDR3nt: TGTGCCAGCAGTCCGGACATCTCTGGAAACACCATATATTTT; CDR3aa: CASSPDISGNTIYF
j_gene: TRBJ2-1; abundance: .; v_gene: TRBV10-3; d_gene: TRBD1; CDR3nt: TGTGCCATCAGTGTAGACAGGGATTCCTACAATGAGCAGTTCTTC; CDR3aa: CAISVDRDSYNEQFF
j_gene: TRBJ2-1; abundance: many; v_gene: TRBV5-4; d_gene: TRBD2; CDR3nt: TGTGCCAGCAGACCTGCTAGCGGGGGCTCCTACAATGAGCAGTTCTTC; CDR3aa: CASRPASGGSYNEQFF